This entry lists 5 T cell receptor beta chains sequenced from one sample in a study of T-cell reconstitution after alpha-beta-depleted transplantation in children. Unique molecular identifiers were incorporated when the TCRbeta library was constructed. MiXCR, applied by TCRdb to the PCR reads, yields one record per CDR3 protein. The data contain some 530,000 distinct CDR3 sequences, roughly an eighth of them singletons. Specimen: PBMCs from the stem cell graft donor, collected from the stem cell graft. The receptors were sampled from a human donor who donated a stem cell graft to a child with combined immunodeficiency.

This clonotype was observed many times. The chain employs TRBV15 and TRBJ2-5; tentative D call: TRBD1 (6 bases). The germline V and J ends were trimmed by 0 bases and 5 bases, with 10 bases remaining between them. The CDR3 contains 14 residues. Per germline, CDR1 LNHNV and CDR2 YYDKDF (reference sequence). CDR3: CATSREGAQETQYF. The CDR3 DNA follows: TGTGCCACCAGCAGAGAGGGGGCTCAGGAGACCCAGTACTTC.

This clonotype was seen ten or more times. The chain has TRBV12-3 or TRBV12-4 and TRBJ1-1; no clear D. V was shortened by 3 bases and J by 6 bases, with 11 bases between the two germline ends. The CDR3 runs to 13 residues. CDR3 residues: CASSFLVPPEAFF. In nucleotides, the CDR3 is TGTGCCAGCAGTTTTCTTGTGCCCCCTGAAGCTTTCTTT.

This clonotype was seen only a few times. V and J are TRBV7-2 and TRBJ1-2; 7 nucleotides line up with TRBD1. The CDR3 runs 12 residues. Germline assignment: CDR1 SGHTA and CDR2 FQGNSA. J lost 8 bases, V lost 7 bases, and 7 bases had no gene match. CDR3 protein: CASNRQGGGYTF. CDR3 nucleotide sequence: TGTGCCAGCAACCGACAGGGCGGGGGCTACACCTTC.

DNA for the CDR3: TGTGCCAGCACGACAGGGCCTCAGCCCCAGCATTTT. Translated: CASTTGPQPQHF. The chain carries TRBV12-3 or TRBV12-4 and TRBJ1-5; 7 nucleotides align to TRBD1. The trim removed 7 bases at V and 6 bases at J, leaving 3 bases unmatched. The CDR3 loop spans 12 amino acids.

This clonotype has a count of ten or more. The chain recombines TRBV12-3 or TRBV12-4 with TRBJ2-3, with D hard to call. The V and J ends lost 5 bases and 6 bases respectively, with 6 bases between them. The CDR3 is made up of 11 amino acids. CDR3 amino acids: CASSEFDTQYF. The CDR3 nucleotides read TGTGCCAGCAGTGAGTTCGATACGCAGTATTTT.